A selection of T cell receptor beta chains follows, all from one sample in a study of T cells after posttransplantation cyclophosphamide. Libraries were prepared by immunoSEQ multiplex PCR; TCRdb keeps only in-frame clonotypes and omits some of them. Found here are about 16,000 clones, roughly 80% of them singletons; the top ten hold 2.5% to 3%. Sample: PBMCs, taken around 410 days after allogeneic stem cell transplant with calcineurin inhibitor and methotrexate. The source is a male patient between 25 and 39 years old who received an allogeneic stem cell transplant from an unrelated donor, was CMV-positive, and had acute and chronic GVHD. Some T cells may be the graft donor's. Each CDR3 is given with its conserved first and last residue. Each record gives: clone size, D gene, V gene, J gene, CDR3 protein, CDR3 DNA. D genes are given only for firm matches. Only part of the rows carry a size: once, few, many, or a class if the clone is expanded.

size: NA; D: NA; V: TRBV6-5; J: TRBJ1-1; CDR3: CASSYHPQVTNTEAFF; DNA: TGTGCCAGCAGTTATCATCCGCAGGTGACCAACACTGAAGCTTTCTTT
size: NA; D: TRBD2; V: TRBV18; J: TRBJ2-5; CDR3: CASSPASGGVQETQYF; DNA: TGTGCCAGCTCACCAGCTAGCGGGGGGGTCCAAGAGACCCAGTACTTC
size: NA; D: NA; V: TRBV11-2; J: TRBJ1-6; CDR3: CASSTLRGSNSPLHF; DNA: TGTGCCAGCAGCACCCTCAGGGGATCGAATTCACCCCTCCACTTT
size: few; D: NA; V: TRBV5-1; J: TRBJ1-3; CDR3: CASKQGEGRNTIYF; DNA: TGCGCCAGCAAACAGGGAGAAGGTAGAAACACCATATATTTT
size: NA; D: TRBD1; V: TRBV9; J: TRBJ1-2; CDR3: CASSARQGVYTNYGYTF; DNA: TGTGCCAGCAGCGCCCGACAGGGGGTCTACACTAACTATGGCTACACCTTC
size: NA; D: NA; V: TRBV29-1; J: TRBJ2-5; CDR3: CSVERNRAKETQYF; DNA: TGCAGCGTTGAAAGAAATAGAGCTAAAGAGACCCAGTACTTC
size: few; D: NA; V: TRBV13; J: TRBJ1-1; CDR3: CASSLQRGLAEAFF; DNA: TGTGCCAGCAGCTTACAACGGGGTCTGGCTGAAGCTTTCTTT
size: NA; D: NA; V: TRBV11-2; J: TRBJ2-7; CDR3: CASSGDNSYEQYF; DNA: TGTGCCAGCAGCGGGGACAACTCCTACGAGCAGTACTTC
size: once; D: NA; V: TRBV18; J: TRBJ2-5; CDR3: CASSPDRQETQYF; DNA: TGCGCCAGCTCACCAGACAGGCAAGAGACCCAGTACTTC
size: NA; D: TRBD1; V: TRBV6-7; J: TRBJ1-1; CDR3: CATLPYGQAEAFF; DNA: TGTGCCACCTTGCCCTACGGACAGGCTGAAGCTTTCTTT
size: NA; D: NA; V: TRBV4-2; J: TRBJ2-7; CDR3: CASSQDRGSAYSYEQYF; DNA: TGTGCCAGCAGCCAAGATCGGGGTAGCGCCTACTCCTACGAGCAGTACTTC
size: NA; D: NA; V: TRBV9; J: TRBJ1-2; CDR3: CASSVATLDYGYTF; DNA: TGTGCCAGCAGCGTAGCTACGCTTGACTATGGCTACACCTTC
size: NA; D: NA; V: TRBV4-3; J: TRBJ1-2; CDR3: CASSQDHQAGVAYGYTF; DNA: TGCGCCAGCAGCCAAGATCATCAAGCAGGGGTTGCCTATGGCTACACCTTC
size: NA; D: TRBD1; V: TRBV5-1; J: TRBJ1-2; CDR3: CASSLDRGPNYGYTF; DNA: TGCGCCAGCAGCTTGGACAGGGGGCCTAACTATGGCTACACCTTC
size: NA; D: TRBD2; V: TRBV19; J: TRBJ2-6; CDR3: CASSIDGGAGGGANVLTF; DNA: TGTGCCAGTAGTATAGATGGGGGCGCGGGAGGTGGGGCCAACGTCCTGACTTTC
size: NA; D: NA; V: TRBV18; J: TRBJ2-6; CDR3: CASSSAPGYIISGANVLTF; DNA: TGTGCCAGCTCATCCGCCCCAGGGTACATTATCTCTGGGGCCAACGTCCTGACTTTC
size: few; D: TRBD2; V: TRBV6-1; J: TRBJ2-3; CDR3: CASRLLAGGTDTQYF; DNA: TGTGCCAGCAGGCTACTAGCGGGGGGAACAGATACGCAGTATTTT
size: NA; D: TRBD1; V: TRBV7-9; J: TRBJ2-3; CDR3: CASSFGQGGTDTQYF; DNA: TGTGCCAGCAGCTTCGGACAGGGTGGTACAGATACGCAGTATTTT
size: NA; D: NA; V: TRBV4-1; J: TRBJ2-7; CDR3: CASSLFGSGSSYEQYF; DNA: TGCGCCAGCAGCCTCTTCGGTAGCGGAAGCTCCTACGAGCAGTACTTC
size: few; D: NA; V: TRBV21-1; J: TRBJ1-4; CDR3: CASSRAKGDEKLFF; DNA: TGTGCCAGCAGCAGGGCCAAAGGTGATGAAAAACTGTTTTTT
size: NA; D: NA; V: TRBV14; J: TRBJ2-3; CDR3: CASSQALALKDTQYF; DNA: TGTGCCAGCAGCCAAGCTCTAGCGTTAAAAGATACGCAGTATTTT
size: few; D: TRBD1; V: TRBV6-1; J: TRBJ1-1; CDR3: CASNEHRGDLHTEAFF; DNA: TGTGCCAGCAATGAACACAGGGGTGATCTTCACACTGAAGCTTTCTTT
size: NA; D: NA; V: TRBV2; J: TRBJ2-2; CDR3: CASRTENTGELFF; DNA: TGTGCCAGTAGGACAGAGAACACCGGGGAGCTGTTTTTT
size: NA; D: NA; V: TRBV4-3; J: TRBJ2-3; CDR3: CASSQDGVGLGDNTDTQYF; DNA: TGCGCCAGCAGCCAAGATGGCGTGGGGCTAGGGGATAACACAGATACGCAGTATTTT
size: once; D: NA; V: TRBV6-5; J: TRBJ2-1; CDR3: CASSYGHTQYNEQFF; DNA: TGTGCCAGCAGTTACGGACACACGCAATACAATGAGCAGTTCTTC
size: NA; D: TRBD2; V: TRBV5-1; J: TRBJ2-2; CDR3: CASSLGLATNTGELFF; DNA: TGCGCCAGCAGCCTAGGACTAGCGACGAACACCGGGGAGCTGTTTTTT
size: once; D: TRBD2; V: TRBV29-1; J: TRBJ2-1; CDR3: CSVDGSVVSGSYNEQFF; DNA: TGCAGCGTTGACGGGTCGGTTGTTAGCGGGAGTTACAATGAGCAGTTCTTC
size: NA; D: NA; V: TRBV28; J: TRBJ2-3; CDR3: CASSLFGGHSTDTQYF; DNA: TGTGCCAGCAGTTTATTCGGGGGTCACAGCACAGATACGCAGTATTTT
size: NA; D: TRBD2; V: TRBV10-3; J: TRBJ2-5; CDR3: CAISEPTSEVEETQYF; DNA: TGTGCCATCAGTGAACCTACTAGCGAGGTGGAGGAGACCCAGTACTTC
size: NA; D: NA; V: TRBV2; J: TRBJ1-1; CDR3: CASSVSRGNTEAFF; DNA: TGTGCCAGCAGTGTTAGCCGTGGGAACACTGAAGCTTTCTTT